This T cell receptor (beta chain) was documented in a study of cytotoxic CD8 clonotypes in ibrutinib-treated CLL. As for the study in general: Sample averages reached around 260,000 productive templates and tens of thousands of productive rearrangements.

The data were produced by immunoSEQ multiplex PCR, yet TCRdb's version contains in-frame clones alone and is incomplete. The sample lists fewer than 400,000 clones, 67% occurring once. Between the trimmed V and J ends, which lost 0 bases and 4 bases, there was a span of 9 bases. The CDR3 sequence is 14 residues long. CDR1 is ENHRY and CDR2 is SYGVKD in the germline V gene. This TCR was sampled from a human donor with chronic lymphocytic leukemia. The genes are TRBV10-3 and TRBJ1-2; D unclear. The sample in question was PBMCs, obtained after 36 months of ibrutinib treatment. The CDR3 coding sequence is TGTGCCATCAGTGAGTCGGAGTTAGGCTATGGCTACACCTTC. Residues: CAISESELGYGYTF.